This T cell receptor beta chain was sequenced for a study of identical twins. General observations from the study: The presence of invariant MAIT and iNKT cells could partly confound analyses of zero-insertion sequences. Surplus twin overlap in beta out-of-frame sequences was less pronounced.

This clonotype was observed a handful of times. What it binds is not known. Healthy Caucasians were all of the donors. The CDR3 is 16 residues long. Germline values: CDR1 SGHDN, CDR2 FVKESK. The ends lost 2 bases at V and 4 bases at J; junction bases unmatched: 8. A universal primer site was incorporated via template switching, and the cDNA contained unique molecular identifiers. TCRdb called the 5' RACE reads again in MiXCR, with one record for every CDR3 protein. The sample holds 1,800,000 or so distinct CDR3 sequences; around 29% are singletons and the top ten take less than 0.35%. The rearrangement links TRBV14 to TRBJ1-2; 9 nucleotides align to TRBD1. This TCR was recovered from a newborn girl in good health. The specimen sequenced was cord blood. CDR3 sequence: CASSQTGTGFRYGYTF. Here the CDR3 DNA reads TGTGCCAGCAGCCAAACCGGGACAGGGTTTCGCTATGGCTACACCTTC.